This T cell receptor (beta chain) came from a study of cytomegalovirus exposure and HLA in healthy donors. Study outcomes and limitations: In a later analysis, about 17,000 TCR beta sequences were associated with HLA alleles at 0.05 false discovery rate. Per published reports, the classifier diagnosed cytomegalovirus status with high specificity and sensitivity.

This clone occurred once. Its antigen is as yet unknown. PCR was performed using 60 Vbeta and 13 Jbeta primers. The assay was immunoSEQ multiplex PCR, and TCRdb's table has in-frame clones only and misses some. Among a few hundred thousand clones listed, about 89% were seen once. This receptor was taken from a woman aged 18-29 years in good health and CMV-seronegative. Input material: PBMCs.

Here the CDR3 DNA reads TGTGCCAGCAGTTTCGCGGGAGTGGGCAATGAGCAGTTCTTC. Amino acids: CASSFAGVGNEQFF. The chain employs TRBV28 and TRBJ2-1, with 7 nucleotides matching TRBD2. From germline, CDR1 is MDHEN and CDR2 SYDVKM. J gave up 6 bases and V 3 bases, and 5 bases lay outside the gene matches. The CDR3 covers 14 residues. The complete variable domain, with remaining parts taken from reference TRBV28 and TRBJ2-1, reads DVKVTQSSRYLVKRTGEKVFLECVQDMDHENMFWYRQDPGLGLRLIYFSYDVKMKEKGDIPEGYSVSREKKERFSLILESASTNQTSMYLCASSFAGVGNEQFFGPGTRLTVL.